Listed below are T cell receptor beta chains from one sample, sequenced in a study of radiation and T cells in renal cell carcinoma. Produced via immunoSEQ multiplex PCR; TCRdb's table is partial and in-frame only. The table includes about 23,000 clones, 58% detected once. Specimen: tumor tissue, collected from a patient whose treatment was nephrectomy without radiotherapy. These TCRs come from a man aged 40-55 years with renal cell carcinoma. The CDR3 runs from the conserved cysteine through the conserved F or W. A D gene is named only where the DNA matches it firmly. Clone size appears in some rows only: once, few, many, or a class for an expanded clone.

v_call	j_call	d_call	clone_size	cdr3_aa	cdr3_nt
TRBV28	TRBJ1-4	.	.	CASSLWTGLNEKLFF	TGTGCCAGCAGTTTATGGACGGGCCTGAATGAAAAACTGTTTTTT
TRBV10-2	TRBJ2-5	TRBD2	.	CASSGTSGVPETQYF	TGCGCCAGCTCCGGGACTAGCGGGGTCCCAGAGACCCAGTACTTC
TRBV14	TRBJ1-1	.	.	CASRPRRTKLAGPEEAFF	TGTGCCAGCAGGCCAAGAAGGACGAAGTTAGCGGGGCCCGAGGAAGCTTTCTTT
TRBV7-2	TRBJ2-5	TRBD2	.	CASSLASGGAETQYF	TGTGCCAGCAGCTTAGCTAGCGGGGGGGCAGAGACCCAGTACTTC
TRBV29-1	TRBJ1-1	TRBD1	.	CSVESGGANTEAFF	TGCAGCGTTGAATCAGGGGGGGCCAACACTGAAGCTTTCTTT
TRBV10-3	TRBJ2-7	.	.	CAIRGDAQDYEQYF	TGTGCCATCAGGGGGGACGCCCAGGACTACGAGCAGTACTTC
TRBV10-1	TRBJ1-1	.	.	CASSEGLGTEAFF	TGCGCCAGCAGTGAAGGGTTGGGGACTGAAGCTTTCTTT
TRBV27	TRBJ2-2	.	.	CASSWTAGTGELFF	TGTGCCAGCAGTTGGACAGCGGGGACCGGGGAGCTGTTTTTT
TRBV6-1	TRBJ2-3	TRBD2	.	CASSRAGGQGDTQYF	TGTGCCAGCAGTCGAGCGGGGGGGCAGGGAGATACGCAGTATTTT
TRBV19	TRBJ2-2	TRBD1	.	CASWGQGDGELFF	TGTGCCAGCTGGGGACAGGGGGACGGGGAGCTGTTTTTT
TRBV6-5	TRBJ1-5	.	.	CASSYPGGIYQPQHF	TGTGCCAGCAGTTACCCCGGGGGCATTTATCAGCCCCAGCATTTT
TRBV5-4	TRBJ2-7	TRBD2	.	CASSFKGTSGSEQYF	TGTGCCAGCAGCTTTAAAGGGACTAGCGGGAGCGAGCAGTACTTC
TRBV18	TRBJ2-5	.	.	CASSPPHGKTKGETQYF	TGTGCCAGCTCACCACCACATGGGAAAACCAAGGGGGAGACCCAGTACTTC
TRBV7-9	TRBJ1-6	.	.	CASSTGGGYNSPLHF	TGTGCCAGCAGCACGGGCGGGGGGTATAATTCACCCCTCCACTTT
TRBV2	TRBJ1-5	.	few	CASSESRRDFQPQHF	TGTGCCAGCAGTGAATCAAGAAGGGACTTTCAGCCCCAGCATTTT
TRBV6-5	TRBJ2-1	.	medium-sized	CASSPGYNEQFF	TGTGCCAGCAGTCCCGGGTACAATGAGCAGTTCTTC